This T cell receptor (beta chain) stems from a study of beta chain features in type 1 diabetes. Expressed TCRB transcripts got sequenced, as all isolated RNA was reverse transcribed. Sequenced by immunoSEQ multiplex PCR; TCRdb stores in-frame clones only, minus some. Seen here are 240,000 or so clones, 27% observed once, and the top ten hold roughly 4%. Sequenced: central memory CD4+ T cells from blood. The TCR comes from a young man in good health.

CDR3 sequence reads: CASPLGDEQYF. In nucleotides, the CDR3 is TGTGCCAGCCCACTAGGCGACGAGCAGTACTTC. The J gene is TRBJ2-7, the V gene TRBV28, with TRBD2 as a possible D gene (5 bases). Trimming left V 8 bases short and J 5 bases short, with 10 bases between. The germline CDR1 and CDR2 sequences are MDHEN and SYDVKM. This CDR3 is built from 11 residues. Based on the CDR3 plus reference TRBV28 and TRBJ2-7, the full variable domain is DVKVTQSSRYLVKRTGEKVFLECVQDMDHENMFWYRQDPGLGLRLIYFSYDVKMKEKGDIPEGYSVSREKKERFSLILESASTNQTSMYLCASPLGDEQYFGPGTRLTVT.